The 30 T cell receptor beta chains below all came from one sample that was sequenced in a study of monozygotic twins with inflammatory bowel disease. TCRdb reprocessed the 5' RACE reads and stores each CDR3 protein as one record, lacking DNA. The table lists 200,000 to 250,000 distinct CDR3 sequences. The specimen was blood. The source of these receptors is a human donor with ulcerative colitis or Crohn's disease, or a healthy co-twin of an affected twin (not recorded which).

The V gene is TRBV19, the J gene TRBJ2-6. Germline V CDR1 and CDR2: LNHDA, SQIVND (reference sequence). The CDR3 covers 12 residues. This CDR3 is CASSSQANVLTF. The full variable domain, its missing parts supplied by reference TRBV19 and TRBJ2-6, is DGGITQSPKYLFRKEGQNVTLSCEQNLNHDAMYWYRQDPGQGLRLIYYSQIVNDFQKGDIAEGYSVSREKKESFPLTVTSAQKNPTAFYLCASSSQANVLTFGAGSRLTVL.

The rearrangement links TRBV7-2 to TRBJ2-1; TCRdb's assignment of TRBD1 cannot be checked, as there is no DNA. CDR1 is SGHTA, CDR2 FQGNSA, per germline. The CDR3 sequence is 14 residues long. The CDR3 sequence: CASSSDRDWGEQFF. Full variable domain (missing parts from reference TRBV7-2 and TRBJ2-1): GAGVSQSPSNKVTEKGKDVELRCDPISGHTALYWYRQSLGQGLEFLIYFQGNSAPDKSGLPSDRFSAERTGGSVSTLTIQRTQQEDSAVYLCASSSDRDWGEQFFGPGTRLTVL.

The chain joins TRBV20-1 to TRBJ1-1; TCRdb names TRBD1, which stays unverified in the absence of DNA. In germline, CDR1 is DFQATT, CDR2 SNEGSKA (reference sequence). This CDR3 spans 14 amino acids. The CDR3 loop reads CSASMGTLRGEAFF.

The CDR3 loop is CASSGDGLFLQETQYF. This chain connects TRBV6-1 to TRBJ2-5; TCRdb names TRBD1, which stays unverified in the absence of DNA. CDR1 and CDR2 from the germline V gene are MNHNS and SASEGT. The CDR3 contains 16 residues.

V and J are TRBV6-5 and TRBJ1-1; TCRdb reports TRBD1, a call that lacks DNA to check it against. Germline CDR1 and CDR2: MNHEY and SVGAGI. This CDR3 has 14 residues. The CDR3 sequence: CASSFREGGGLAFF.

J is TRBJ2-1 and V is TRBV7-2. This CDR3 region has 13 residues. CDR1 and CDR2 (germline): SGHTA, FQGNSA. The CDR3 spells CASSLESVNEQFF.

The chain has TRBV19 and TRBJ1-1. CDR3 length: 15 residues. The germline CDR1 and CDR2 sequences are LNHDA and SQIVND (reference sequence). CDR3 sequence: CASTRSAVGSTEAFF.

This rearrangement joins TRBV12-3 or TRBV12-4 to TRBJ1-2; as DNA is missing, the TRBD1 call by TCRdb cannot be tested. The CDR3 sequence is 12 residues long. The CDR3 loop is CASSFRASGYTF.

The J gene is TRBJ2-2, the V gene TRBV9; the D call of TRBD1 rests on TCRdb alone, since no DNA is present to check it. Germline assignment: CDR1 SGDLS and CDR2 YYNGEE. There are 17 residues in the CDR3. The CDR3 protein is CASSVDPDRGRSGELFF.

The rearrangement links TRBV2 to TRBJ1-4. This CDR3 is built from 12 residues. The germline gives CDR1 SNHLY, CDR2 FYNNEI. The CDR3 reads CASKPVNEKLFF.

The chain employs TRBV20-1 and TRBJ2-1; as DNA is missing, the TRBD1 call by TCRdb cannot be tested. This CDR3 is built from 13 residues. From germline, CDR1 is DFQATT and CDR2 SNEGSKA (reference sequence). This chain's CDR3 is CSARMTAYNEQFF.

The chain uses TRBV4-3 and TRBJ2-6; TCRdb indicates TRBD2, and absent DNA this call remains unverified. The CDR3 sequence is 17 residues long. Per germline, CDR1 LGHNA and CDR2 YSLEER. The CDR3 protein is CASSLSGTSSGANVLTF.

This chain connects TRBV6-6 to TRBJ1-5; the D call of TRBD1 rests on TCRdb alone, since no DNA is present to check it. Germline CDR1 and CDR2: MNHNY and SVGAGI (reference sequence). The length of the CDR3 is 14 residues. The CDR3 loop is CASSRTGGRQPQHF.

The CDR3 loop is CSASPRTGDGSYEQYF. This chain uses TRBV20-1 with TRBJ2-7; with no DNA, the TCRdb D assignment of TRBD1 cannot be verified. Looked up from germline, CDR1 is DFQATT and CDR2 is SNEGSKA (reference sequence). This CDR3 has 16 residues.

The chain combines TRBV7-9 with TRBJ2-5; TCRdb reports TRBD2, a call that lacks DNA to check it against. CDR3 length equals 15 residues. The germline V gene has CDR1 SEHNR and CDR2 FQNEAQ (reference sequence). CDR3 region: CASRTSGGSQETQYF.

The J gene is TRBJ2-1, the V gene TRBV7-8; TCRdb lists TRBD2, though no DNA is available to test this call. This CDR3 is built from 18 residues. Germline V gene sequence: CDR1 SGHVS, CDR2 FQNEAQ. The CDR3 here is CASSLALGGLETYNEQFF. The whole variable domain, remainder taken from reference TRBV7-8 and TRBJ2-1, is GAGVSQSPRYKVAKRGQDVALRCDPISGHVSLFWYQQALGQGPEFLTYFQNEAQLDKSGLPSDRFFAERPEGSVSTLKIQRTQQEDSAVYLCASSLALGGLETYNEQFFGPGTRLTVL.

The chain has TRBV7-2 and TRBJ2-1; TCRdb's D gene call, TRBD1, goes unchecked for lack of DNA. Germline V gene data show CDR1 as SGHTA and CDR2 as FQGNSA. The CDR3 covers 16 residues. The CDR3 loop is CASSFASSPGMDEQFF.

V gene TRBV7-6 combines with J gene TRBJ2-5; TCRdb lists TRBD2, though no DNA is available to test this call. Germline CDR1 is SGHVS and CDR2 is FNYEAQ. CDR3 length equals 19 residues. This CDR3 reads CASSLVQAGNKIRMETQYF. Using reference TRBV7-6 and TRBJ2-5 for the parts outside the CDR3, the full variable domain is GAGVSQSPRYKVTKRGQDVALRCDPISGHVSLYWYRQALGQGPEFLTYFNYEAQQDKSGLPNDRFSAERPEGSISTLTIQRTEQRDSAMYRCASSLVQAGNKIRMETQYFGPGTRLLVL.

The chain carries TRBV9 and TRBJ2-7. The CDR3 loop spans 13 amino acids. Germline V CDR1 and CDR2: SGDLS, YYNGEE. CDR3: CASSAGSVGEQYF.

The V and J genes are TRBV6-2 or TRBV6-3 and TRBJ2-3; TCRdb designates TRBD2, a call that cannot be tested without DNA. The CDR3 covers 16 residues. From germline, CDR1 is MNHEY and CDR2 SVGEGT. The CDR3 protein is CASRLGLALGTDTQYF.

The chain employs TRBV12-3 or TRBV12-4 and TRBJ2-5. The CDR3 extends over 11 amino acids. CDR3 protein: CASSTAETQYF.

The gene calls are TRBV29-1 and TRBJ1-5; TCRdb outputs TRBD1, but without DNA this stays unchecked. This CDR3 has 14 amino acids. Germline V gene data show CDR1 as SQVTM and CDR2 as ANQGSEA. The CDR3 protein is CSVAQGDKNQPQHF. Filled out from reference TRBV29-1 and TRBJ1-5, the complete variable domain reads SAVISQKPSRDICQRGTSLTIQCQVDSQVTMMFWYRQQPGQSLTLIATANQGSEATYESGFVIDKFPISRPNLTFSTLTVSNMSPEDSSIYLCSVAQGDKNQPQHFGDGTRLSIL.

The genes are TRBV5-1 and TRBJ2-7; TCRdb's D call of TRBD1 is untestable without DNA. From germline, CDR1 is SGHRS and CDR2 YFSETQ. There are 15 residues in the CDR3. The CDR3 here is CASRNRDTSSYEQYF.

CDR3 region: CASSHPGEGKPTDTQYF. The V and J genes are TRBV7-8 and TRBJ2-3; the D gene TCRdb calls, TRBD2, cannot be checked with no DNA. The CDR3 length is 17 residues. Germline loops: CDR1 SGHVS, CDR2 FQNEAQ.

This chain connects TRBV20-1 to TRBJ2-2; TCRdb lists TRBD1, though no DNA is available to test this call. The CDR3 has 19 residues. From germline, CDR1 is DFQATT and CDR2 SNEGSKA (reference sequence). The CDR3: CSARDPDRGLPANTGELFF.

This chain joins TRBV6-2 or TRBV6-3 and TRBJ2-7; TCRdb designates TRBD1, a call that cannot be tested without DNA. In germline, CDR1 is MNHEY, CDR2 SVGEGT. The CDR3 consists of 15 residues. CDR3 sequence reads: CASSYSWTGDYEQYF.

The CDR3 loop is CASRPGQANTEAFF. The V and J genes are TRBV6-1 and TRBJ1-1; TCRdb's D call of TRBD1 is untestable without DNA. In germline, CDR1 is MNHNS, CDR2 SASEGT. This CDR3 is built from 14 residues.

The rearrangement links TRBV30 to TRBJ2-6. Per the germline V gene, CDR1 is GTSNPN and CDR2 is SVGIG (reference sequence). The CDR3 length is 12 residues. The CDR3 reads CAWNGGANVLTF.

The CDR3 region is CATNLDRGFQPQHF. The chain couples TRBV15 to TRBJ1-5; checking the TCRdb D call of TRBD1 is not possible without DNA. The CDR3 runs 14 residues. The germline V gene encodes CDR1 LNHNV and CDR2 YYDKDF (reference sequence).

CDR3: CASSAMRDRGHGYTF. This chain links TRBV12-3 or TRBV12-4 with TRBJ1-2; TCRdb picks TRBD1, but there is no DNA to check that call. The CDR3 extends over 15 amino acids.